This T cell receptor (beta chain) is from a study of blood T cell repertoires in COVID-19 (dated by TCRdb to about 2020). Background on the whole study: The collaborator samples originated in the United States, Italy and Spain and spanned the acute and convalescent phases of COVID-19. A de-identified subject ID, COVID-19 status, age in years and sex were almost always included in the sample metadata. Deeply sampled blood TCRbeta repertoires from subjects exposed to, actively infected with, or recovered from COVID-19 were included in the dataset. The prospective study material was composed of cDNA or gDNA derived from T cells, B-cell-depleted T cells, or PBMCs. Samples were obtained from the ongoing ImmuneRACE study (first 160 participants) and from 1,254 subjects provided by 6 global collaborators. Where available, HLA class I and class II types were taken from metadata supplied by the sample provider and were not determined by assay-based typing. A freely available public database, intended as a resource for researchers studying the immune response to SARS-CoV-2, is where the repertoires were released.

What the authors observed across the whole study: Clinical and demographic metadata were provided uncurated, with the amount varying by source and participant.

TCRbeta CDR3 regions were amplified from genomic DNA by means of the immunoSEQ Assay, a bias-controlled multiplex PCR. Per the original workflow: Nucleated cell counts per sample were estimated from amplification of reference gene primers within the assay. To quantify the absolute abundance of each unique TCRbeta CDR3 rearrangement, sequence reads were collapsed and filtered. For each sample, productive Simpson clonality was calculated as the square root of Simpson's diversity index over productive rearrangements. TCRdb holds this immuneACCESS table with in-frame rearrangements only. Some clones are missing; in checked studies, unresolved V genes explain under half, and the rest has no known cause. The V and J calls and clone size were taken over from that table, and D and trimming were inferred from the DNA. The sample data list approximately 89,000 clones, and 75% to 90% of these were observed just once. 13% of the sample is held by the ten biggest clonotypes.

Comment on this clone: Its antigen remains undetermined. The input lacks base qualities; no much larger clone sits a single base away.

CDR1 and CDR2 were assigned from the germline V gene as SGHAT and FQNNGV. Inclusive of the bounding cysteine and phenylalanine, the CDR3 is 15 residues long. The entry retains the CDR3 DNA only, 45 bases that are in frame from base 1. Between the V and J ends, shortened by 1 base and 2 bases respectively, the junction contains 11 bases. Whole blood was collected in K2EDTA tubes by collaborating institutions according to the institutions' own protocols. For TCRbeta analysis, collaborator samples were shipped as frozen whole blood, as isolated PBMCs, or as DNA extracted from either sample type. Sequences were obtained from peripheral blood. The TCR comes from a human donor in a cohort sampled during active COVID-19. The chain is encoded by TRBV11-2 joined to TRBJ2-5; a weak D assignment points to TRBD1 (5 bases agree). The nucleotide sequence is TGTGCCAGCAGCTTAGTAGGGGCAGAACAAGAGACCCAGTACTTC. Its protein is CASSLVGAEQETQYF.